This is a list of T cell receptor beta chains from one sample in a study of blood T cell repertoires in COVID-19. Some clones are missing from TCRdb's copy, which holds only in-frame ones; the method was immunoSEQ multiplex PCR. There are roughly 80,000 clones in the sample; roughly 80% occur only once, and approximately 5.8% lies in the top ten. The sequenced sample consisted of peripheral blood. The receptors come from a man in his sixties with active or convalescent COVID-19. Each CDR3 is given without its conserved first and last residue.

TRBJ1-2 | TRBV5-4 | ASSFIGGYT
TRBJ2-1 | TRBV29-1 | SVGPGGFSSEQF
TRBJ1-2 | TRBV6-5 | ASSNQGGGYT
TRBJ2-7 | TRBV5-6 | ASSLRTRQFFSYEQY
TRBJ2-6 | TRBV29-1 | SVEGGGSGANVLT
TRBJ1-5 | TRBV7-9 | ASSPGGGQPQH
TRBJ1-5 | TRBV19 | ASSPLMGNRVSGPQH
TRBJ2-1 | TRBV12-5 | ASGSPSGGAPYNEQF
TRBJ2-5 | TRBV4-1 | ASSMRTSGGARRQETQY
TRBJ2-1 | TRBV4-2 | ASSPQTSGGVSSYNEQF
TRBJ1-5 | TRBV5-1 | ASSLYGGDSNQPQH
TRBJ1-4 | TRBV24-1 | ATSDPPRVRTNEKLF
TRBJ1-3 | TRBV7-8 | ASSLVGTRGNTIY
TRBJ1-5 | TRBV30 | AWSENTVVAYFGSNQPQH
TRBJ1-2 | TRBV6-6 | ASSNWGRDGGYT
TRBJ1-1 | TRBV12-3/TRBV12-4 | ASSLQENTEAF
TRBJ1-1 | TRBV7-2 | ASSTQSARDSEAF
TRBJ2-3 | TRBV11-3 | ASSLEGGESTDTQY
TRBJ2-1 | TRBV3-1/TRBV3-2 | ASSQDRAGDNEQF
TRBJ2-7 | TRBV29-1 | SVAMIPEGEQY
TRBJ2-3 | TRBV4-3 | ASSRSAPGGGATDTQY
TRBJ1-5 | TRBV5-1 | ASSPSAPHRHSNQPQH
TRBJ2-2 | TRBV5-1 | ASTLSGTGGSTGELF
TRBJ1-5 | TRBV11-1 | ASSKEENQPQH
TRBJ1-5 | TRBV9 | ASSAGPGPQH
TRBJ1-2 | TRBV11-2 | ASNPSGDNYGYT
TRBJ2-2 | TRBV21-1 | ASSKGTSGGANTGELF
TRBJ2-1 | TRBV5-1 | ASSSDGGANEQF
TRBJ1-2 | TRBV7-8 | ASSLAGTGEGYT
TRBJ1-1 | TRBV4-1 | ASSQGVQLGRPEAF
TRBJ1-4 | TRBV6-4 | ASTTGTVYEKLF
TRBJ1-2 | TRBV7-2 | ASSLAEGPYGYT
TRBJ1-1 | TRBV7-2 | ASSSQGQVATEAF
TRBJ1-2 | TRBV6-2/TRBV6-3 | ASSSSSYGYT
TRBJ2-1 | TRBV9 | ASSGDISNEQF
TRBJ2-7 | TRBV6-2/TRBV6-3 | ASSDARTGLYEQY
TRBJ2-2 | TRBV7-6 | ASSLVPSGRNTGELF
TRBJ2-1 | TRBV6-6 | ASSYGGQGKNEQF
TRBJ2-1 | TRBV9 | ASSVGGQGHKGSYNEQF
TRBJ2-3 | TRBV11-3 | ASSFGDNGVTQY
TRBJ1-5 | TRBV19 | ASMGQGSNSNQPQH
TRBJ2-3 | TRBV7-2 | ASSPGFPTDTQY
TRBJ1-5 | TRBV6-5 | ASNPDRGGNQPQH
TRBJ2-3 | TRBV14 | ASSQERDHVSTDTQY
TRBJ2-1 | TRBV27 | ASSLHRGYEQF
TRBJ2-2 | TRBV7-2 | ASRAPSFGTGELF
TRBJ1-2 | TRBV29-1 | SVGTGVDGYT
TRBJ1-4 | TRBV19 | ASSLGGTTNEKLF
TRBJ2-3 | TRBV5-4 | AAGPAGLGTDTQY
TRBJ2-7 | TRBV3-1/TRBV3-2 | ASSQLQREQY
TRBJ2-5 | TRBV5-4 | ASSPIGGGRETQY
TRBJ1-4 | TRBV9 | ASSSPGKLF
TRBJ1-3 | TRBV6-5 | ASRRGQNSGNTIY
TRBJ2-1 | TRBV11-3 | ASSNLAGDNEQF
TRBJ1-1 | TRBV5-1 | ASSLYTGGSEAF
TRBJ2-7 | TRBV7-2 | ASSLGGPYEQY
TRBJ2-2 | TRBV5-1 | ASSSSGGLATGELF
TRBJ2-3 | TRBV5-1 | ASSPSSSGGSTDTQY